One sample yielded the 12 T cell receptor beta chains listed below, sequenced in a study of radiotherapy plus CTLA-4 blockade in lung cancer. Assay: immunoSEQ multiplex PCR; the TCRdb copy retains only in-frame clones and omits some. The repertoire holds around 85,000 clones, with approximately 86% as singletons. The source was peripheral blood, collected from a patient treated with radiotherapy plus ipilimumab. Receptors originate from a human donor with non-small cell lung cancer who had a partial response to radiotherapy plus ipilimumab.

The chain combines TRBV5-5 with TRBJ2-7; TRBD1 matches 9 bases. The CDR3 spans 16 residues. Germline loops: CDR1 SGHKS, CDR2 YYEKEE (reference sequence). The V segment lost 5 bases and the J segment 3 bases; nucleotides outside the gene matches: 12. The CDR3 protein is CASSPVGGTGFYEQYV. The CDR3 coding sequence is TGTGCCAGCAGTCCCGTTGGCGGGACAGGGTTCTACGAGCAGTACGTC.

CDR3 nucleotides: TGCGCCAGCAGCTTCCCACAGGGGGTCAAACCTGGGGCCAACGTCCTGACTTTC. Protein: CASSFPQGVKPGANVLTF. The chain joins TRBV5-1 to TRBJ2-6, with 8 bases identical to TRBD1. The CDR3 spans 18 residues. Trimming cost V 2 bases and J 2 bases; bases outside gene matches: 9. Germline values: CDR1 SGHRS, CDR2 YFSETQ. The complete variable domain, with remaining parts taken from reference TRBV5-1 and TRBJ2-6, reads KAGVTQTPRYLIKTRGQQVTLSCSPISGHRSVSWYQQTPGQGLQFLFEYFSETQRNKGNFPGRFSGRQFSNSRSEMNVSTLELGDSALYLCASSFPQGVKPGANVLTFGAGSRLTVL.

V usage is TRBV18 and J usage is TRBJ2-5; 8 nucleotides align to TRBD1. CDR1 KGHSH and CDR2 LQKENI come from the germline V gene. V shed 2 bases, J shed 2 bases, and the junction held 4 bases outside the gene matches. The CDR3 has 15 residues. The CDR3 DNA is TGTGCCAGCTCACCAACGACAGGGGTACAAGAGACCCAGTACTTC. It codes for CASSPTTGVQETQYF.

The chain has TRBV11-3 and TRBJ1-1; 7 nucleotides line up with TRBD1. The CDR3 loop spans 13 amino acids. The V gene's germline CDR1 is SGHNT and CDR2 YENEEA. V was pared by 5 bases and J by 2 bases, with 2 bases of the junction left unmatched. CDR3 sequence: CASSRQGNTEAFF. The CDR3 DNA is TGTGCCAGCAGCCGACAGGGTAACACTGAAGCTTTCTTT.

As for this clone: An end of the junction differs from the germline gene, which may be a read error. CDR3: CASSLGVRDEQFF. CDR3 coding DNA: TGTGCTAGCAGCTTAGGGGTCAGGGATGAGCAGTTCTTC. The chain combines TRBV7-7 with TRBJ2-1; D possibly corresponds to TRBD1 (5 bases). Germline V gives CDR1 SSHAT, CDR2 FNYEAQ (reference sequence). This CDR3 has 13 amino acids.

The rearrangement uses TRBV5-1 and TRBJ1-3; TRBD1 is a possible D gene (5 bases). CDR1 and CDR2 from the germline V gene are SGHRS and YFSETQ. This CDR3 has 14 amino acids. V was cut by 8 bases and J by 0 bases, with 12 bases left in between. The CDR3 bases are TGCGCCAGTCGACAGTATGTCTCTGGAAACACCATATATTTT. This sequence encodes CASRQYVSGNTIYF.

V is TRBV7-6 and J is TRBJ2-1, with 7 bases identical to TRBD2. Germline assignment: CDR1 SGHVS and CDR2 FNYEAQ. The V gene end was trimmed by 2 bases and the J gene end by 0 bases; junction bases not matched to a gene: 4. The CDR3 contains 16 residues. The CDR3 DNA is TGTGCCAGCAGCTTAACCTGGACTAGCTCCTACAATGAGCAGTTCTTC. Translated: CASSLTWTSSYNEQFF.

The chain carries TRBV28 and TRBJ2-7, with a possible D match to TRBD1 (5 bases). V dropped 2 bases and J dropped 2 bases, with 13 bases sitting between them. This CDR3 spans 15 amino acids. Germline CDR1 MDHEN, CDR2 SYDVKM. Written as DNA, the CDR3 is TGTGCCAGCAGTTTAAGGGGTTTTACGGCCTACGAGCAGTACTTC. It encodes CASSLRGFTAYEQYF.

The rearrangement uses TRBV14 and TRBJ2-7, with 8 bases fitting TRBD2. The CDR3 has 16 amino acids. V lost 5 bases and J lost 0; bases outside the gene matches: 9. The germline V gene encodes CDR1 SGHDN and CDR2 FVKESK. CDR3 protein: CASSKGSSGSSYEQYF. As DNA, the CDR3 is TGTGCCAGCAGCAAAGGATCAAGCGGGAGCTCCTACGAGCAGTACTTC.

The CDR3 is CASSLGQGLSGANVLTF. DNA for the CDR3: TGTGCCAGCAGCTTAGGACAGGGGCTCTCTGGGGCCAACGTCCTGACTTTC. This chain uses TRBV13 with TRBJ2-6; 7 nucleotides line up with TRBD1. The CDR3 has 17 residues. With V trimmed by 0 bases and J by 0 bases, 2 bases remained unmatched. Germline V CDR1 and CDR2: PRHDT, FYEKMQ (reference sequence).

This sequence joins TRBV11-1 and TRBJ2-4; tentatively, D is TRBD2 (5 bases). The CDR3 contains 13 residues. Germline V gives CDR1 SGHAT, CDR2 FQDESV (reference sequence). Trimming removed 4 bases at V and 3 bases at J, with 7 bases between. For the CDR3, the DNA is TGTGCCAGCAGCTCCGGGGTCAAAAACATTCAGTACTTC. As protein: CASSSGVKNIQYF.

This chain uses TRBV29-1 with TRBJ2-3, with D uncertain. V lost 8 bases and J 2 bases, leaving 14 bases between the germline ends. Per the germline V gene, CDR1 is SQVTM and CDR2 is ANQGSEA. The CDR3 runs 13 residues. The CDR3 sequence: CSQYLGPTDTQYF. In DNA, the CDR3 is TGCAGCCAATATCTAGGTCCCACAGATACGCAGTATTTT.